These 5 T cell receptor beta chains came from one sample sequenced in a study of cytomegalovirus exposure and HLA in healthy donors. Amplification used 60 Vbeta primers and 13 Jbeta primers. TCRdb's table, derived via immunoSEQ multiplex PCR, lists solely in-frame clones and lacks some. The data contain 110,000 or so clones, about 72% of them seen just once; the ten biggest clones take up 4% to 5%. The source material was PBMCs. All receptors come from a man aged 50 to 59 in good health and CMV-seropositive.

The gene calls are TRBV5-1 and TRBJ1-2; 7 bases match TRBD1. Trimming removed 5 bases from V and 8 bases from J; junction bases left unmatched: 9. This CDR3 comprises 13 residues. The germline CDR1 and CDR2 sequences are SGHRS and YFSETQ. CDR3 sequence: CASSSQGIGGYTF. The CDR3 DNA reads TGCGCCAGCAGTTCACAGGGGATCGGGGGCTACACCTTC.

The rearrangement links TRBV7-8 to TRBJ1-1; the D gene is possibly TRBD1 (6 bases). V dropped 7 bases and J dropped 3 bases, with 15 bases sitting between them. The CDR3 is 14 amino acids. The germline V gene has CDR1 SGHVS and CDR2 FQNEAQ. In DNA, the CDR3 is TGTGCCAGCATGGACAGCCGGGCGGACACTGAAGCTTTCTTT. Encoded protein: CASMDSRADTEAFF.

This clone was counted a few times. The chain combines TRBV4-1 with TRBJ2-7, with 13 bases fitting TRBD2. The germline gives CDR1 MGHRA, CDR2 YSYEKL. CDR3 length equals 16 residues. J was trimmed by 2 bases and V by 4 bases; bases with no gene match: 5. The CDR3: CASSPYGLAGAYEQYF. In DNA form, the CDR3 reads TGCGCCAGCAGCCCATACGGACTAGCGGGAGCCTACGAGCAGTACTTC.

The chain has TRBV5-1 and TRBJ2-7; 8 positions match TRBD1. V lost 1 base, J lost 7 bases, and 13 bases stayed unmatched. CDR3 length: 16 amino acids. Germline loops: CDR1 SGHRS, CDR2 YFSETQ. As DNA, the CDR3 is TGCGCCAGCAGCTTGAGTCCAGGGGGCGGCCCGGGGGAGCAGTACTTC. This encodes CASSLSPGGGPGEQYF.

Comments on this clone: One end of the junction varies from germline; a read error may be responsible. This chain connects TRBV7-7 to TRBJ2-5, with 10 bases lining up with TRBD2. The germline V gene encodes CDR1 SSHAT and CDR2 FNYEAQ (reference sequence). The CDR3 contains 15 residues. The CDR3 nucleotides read TGTGCTAGCAGCTCTCTAGCGGGGGCCGGAGAGACCCAGTACTTC. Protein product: CASSSLAGAGETQYF.